This T cell receptor beta chain was sequenced in a study of blood T cell repertoires in COVID-19. Study-wide background: The United States, Italy and Spain provided the acute and convalescent COVID-19 samples. In each case, the material was cDNA or gDNA derived from T cells, B-cell-depleted T cells, or PBMCs.

V lost 6 bases to trimming and J lost 0 bases, with 8 bases between them. This CDR3 has 13 residues. Per the germline V gene, CDR1 is SGHTA and CDR2 is FQGNSA. Profiling relied on immunoSEQ multiplex PCR, and the TCRdb table lists in-frame clones only, not all of them. The profile covers 220,000 or so clones, with approximately 84% appearing a single time and 1.9% taken by the ten largest. This TCR was recovered from a woman aged 80 or over with acute or convalescent COVID-19. Input material: peripheral blood. The rearrangement uses TRBV7-2 and TRBJ1-1; D is ambiguous. CDR3 sequence reads: CASRVSLNTEAFF. CDR3 in DNA: TGTGCCAGCAGAGTGAGCCTGAACACTGAAGCTTTCTTT.